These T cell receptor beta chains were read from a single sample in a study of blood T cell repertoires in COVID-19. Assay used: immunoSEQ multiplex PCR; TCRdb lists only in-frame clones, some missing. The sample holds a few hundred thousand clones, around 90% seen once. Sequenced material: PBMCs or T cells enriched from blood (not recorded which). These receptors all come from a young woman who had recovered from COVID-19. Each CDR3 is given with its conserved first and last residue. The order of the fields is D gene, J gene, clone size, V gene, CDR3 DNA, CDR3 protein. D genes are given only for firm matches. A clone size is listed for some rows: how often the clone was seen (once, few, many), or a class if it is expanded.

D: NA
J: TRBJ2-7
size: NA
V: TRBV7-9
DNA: TGTGCCAGCAGCTCGCTTACAGGTTACGAGCAGTACTTC
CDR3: CASSSLTGYEQYF

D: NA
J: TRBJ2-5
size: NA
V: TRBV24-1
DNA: TGTGCCACCAGTGTCACTGGGGGGGGCCCGTACCAAGAGACCCAGTACTTC
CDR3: CATSVTGGGPYQETQYF

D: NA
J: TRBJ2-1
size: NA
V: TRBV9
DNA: TGTGCCAGCAGCGATAGGGGGGGTGAGCAGTTCTTC
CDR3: CASSDRGGEQFF

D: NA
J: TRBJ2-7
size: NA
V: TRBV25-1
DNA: TGTGCCAGCAGTCCTTCAGCGGCTGTTGCCTTGTACGAGCAGTACTTC
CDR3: CASSPSAAVALYEQYF

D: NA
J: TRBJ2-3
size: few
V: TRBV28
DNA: TGTGCCAGCAGTCTTCCGACAGAACTCACAGATACGCAGTATTTT
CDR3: CASSLPTELTDTQYF

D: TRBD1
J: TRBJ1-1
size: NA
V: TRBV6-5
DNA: TGTGCCAGCAGAGGGACCGGGACAGGGGAAGCTTTCTTT
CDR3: CASRGTGTGEAFF

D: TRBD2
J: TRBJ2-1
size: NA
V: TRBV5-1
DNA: TGCGCCAGCACCCCTCTGGGGGAGGGGTTAAATGAGCAGTTCTTC
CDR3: CASTPLGEGLNEQFF

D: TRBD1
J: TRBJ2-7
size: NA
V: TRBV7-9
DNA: TGTGCCAGCAGAGACCGCACAGGGGTCGGCGAGCAGTACTTC
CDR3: CASRDRTGVGEQYF

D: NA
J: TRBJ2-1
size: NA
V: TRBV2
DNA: TGTGCCAGCAGTGAACGTGGGAGGAATGAGCAGTTCTTC
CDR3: CASSERGRNEQFF

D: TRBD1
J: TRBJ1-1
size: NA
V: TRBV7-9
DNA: TGTGCCAGCAGCGCTGGACAGGGAGGTACTGAAGCTTTCTTT
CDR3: CASSAGQGGTEAFF

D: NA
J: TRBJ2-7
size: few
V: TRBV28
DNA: TGTGCCAGCAGTTTAGGAGCCTACGAGCAGTACTTC
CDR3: CASSLGAYEQYF

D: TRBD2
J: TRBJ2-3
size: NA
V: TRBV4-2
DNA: TGTGCCAGCAGCCAAAGGACTAGCGGGAGGGCCGAGGCAGATACGCAGTATTTT
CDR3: CASSQRTSGRAEADTQYF

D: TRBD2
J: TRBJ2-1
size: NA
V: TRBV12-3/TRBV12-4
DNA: TGTGCCAGCAGTTTGTTGGGACTACATGAGCAGTTCTTC
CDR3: CASSLLGLHEQFF

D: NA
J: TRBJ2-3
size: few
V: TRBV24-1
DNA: TGTGCCACCAGTGTGGGGGCCACAGATACGCAGTATTTT
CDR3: CATSVGATDTQYF

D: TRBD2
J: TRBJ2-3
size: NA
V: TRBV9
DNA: TGTGCCAGCAGCGTACTAGCGGGGGGGTTAGATACGCAGTATTTT
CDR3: CASSVLAGGLDTQYF

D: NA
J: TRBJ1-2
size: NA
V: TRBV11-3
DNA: TGTGCCAGCAGCTTTACTTACAGGGTCTATGGCTACACCTTC
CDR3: CASSFTYRVYGYTF

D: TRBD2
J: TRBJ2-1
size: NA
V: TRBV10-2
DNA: TGCGCCAGCAGTGTAAGGGATCGAATACTAGCGGGGGGATCAAGCTCCTACAATGAGCAGTTCTTC
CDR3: CASSVRDRILAGGSSSYNEQFF

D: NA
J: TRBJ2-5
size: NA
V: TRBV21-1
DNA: TGTGCCAGCAGCCTCCCTCCGCTGGGGGGGCGCCAAGAGACCCAGTACTTC
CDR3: CASSLPPLGGRQETQYF

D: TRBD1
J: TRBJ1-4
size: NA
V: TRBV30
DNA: TGTGCCTGCGACAGGGGGGGTGAAAAACTGTTTTTT
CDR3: CACDRGGEKLFF

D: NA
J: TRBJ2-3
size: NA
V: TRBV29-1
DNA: TGCAGCGTTACCTCAGGGGAACGTACGCAGTATTTT
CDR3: CSVTSGERTQYF

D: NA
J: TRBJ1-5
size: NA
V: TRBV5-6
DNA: TGTGCCAGCAGTCCCTCACCCGGGGATTGGCAGCCCCAGCATTTT
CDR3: CASSPSPGDWQPQHF

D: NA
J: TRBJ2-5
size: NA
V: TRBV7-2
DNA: TGTGCCAGCAGCTTACTTAAGACCCAGTACTTC
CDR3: CASSLLKTQYF

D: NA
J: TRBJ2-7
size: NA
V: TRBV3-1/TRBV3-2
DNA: TGTGCCAGCAGCCAAATAGACAGACGGAGCGAGCAGTACTTC
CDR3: CASSQIDRRSEQYF

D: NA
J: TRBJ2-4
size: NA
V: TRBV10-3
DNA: TGTGCCATCGGAGGTTTAGCCAAAAACATTCAGTACTTC
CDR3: CAIGGLAKNIQYF

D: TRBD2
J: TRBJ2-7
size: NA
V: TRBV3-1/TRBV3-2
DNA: TGTGCCAGCAGTCCCAGGACTAGCGGGGGCCCCTCTAACTACGAGCAGTACTTC
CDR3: CASSPRTSGGPSNYEQYF

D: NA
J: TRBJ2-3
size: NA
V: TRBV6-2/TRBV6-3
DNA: TGTGCCAGCAGCAGGGACTTTGGAGATACGCAGTATTTT
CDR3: CASSRDFGDTQYF

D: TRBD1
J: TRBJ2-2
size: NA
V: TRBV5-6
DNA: TGTGCCAGCAGCTTTGAGACAGGGATCACCGGGGAGCTGTTTTTT
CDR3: CASSFETGITGELFF

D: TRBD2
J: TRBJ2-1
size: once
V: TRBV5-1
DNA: TGCGCCAGCAGCTTGGGGACTAGCGGTCCCTACAATGAGCAGTTCTTC
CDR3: CASSLGTSGPYNEQFF

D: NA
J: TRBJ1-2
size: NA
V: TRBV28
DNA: TGTGCCAGCGGGGGGGCGGGACTCACCAGAGGCTATGGCTACACCTTC
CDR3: CASGGAGLTRGYGYTF

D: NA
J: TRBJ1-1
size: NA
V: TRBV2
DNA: TGTGCCAGCATTTACAGGGAAATATCTGAAGCTTTCTTT
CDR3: CASIYREISEAFF

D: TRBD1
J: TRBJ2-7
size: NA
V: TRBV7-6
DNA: TGTGCCAGCAGCCGGGGACAGGGGGCGGGCGAGCAGTACTTC
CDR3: CASSRGQGAGEQYF

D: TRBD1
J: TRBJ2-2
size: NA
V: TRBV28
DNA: TGTGCCAGCAGTCCTCGACAGGGAAACACCGGGGAGCTGTTTTTT
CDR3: CASSPRQGNTGELFF

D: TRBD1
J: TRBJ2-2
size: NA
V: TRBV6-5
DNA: TGTGCCAGCAGAAGACAGGGGGCGAACACCGGGGAGCTGTTTTTT
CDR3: CASRRQGANTGELFF

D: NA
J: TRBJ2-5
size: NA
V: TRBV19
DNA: TGTGCCAGTAGTACAAAACAGGGAGAAGAGACCCAGTACTTC
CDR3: CASSTKQGEETQYF

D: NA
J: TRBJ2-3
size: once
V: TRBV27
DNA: TGTGCCAGCAGTTTGAGGGCGCGGGCAAAAGATACGCAGTATTTT
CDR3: CASSLRARAKDTQYF

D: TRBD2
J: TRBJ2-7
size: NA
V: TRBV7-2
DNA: TGTGCCAGCAGCCTCCAGCGGGATCTATCCTACGAGCAGTACTTC
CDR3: CASSLQRDLSYEQYF

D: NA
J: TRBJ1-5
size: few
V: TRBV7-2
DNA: TGTGCCAGCAGCTTACAGGGTAATCAGCCCCAGCATTTT
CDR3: CASSLQGNQPQHF

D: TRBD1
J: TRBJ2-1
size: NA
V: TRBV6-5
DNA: TGTGCCAGCAGCGGCGGGACAGGGGGAAGTGAGCAGTTCTTC
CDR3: CASSGGTGGSEQFF

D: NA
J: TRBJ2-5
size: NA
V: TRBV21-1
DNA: TGTGCCAGCAGTACCCTGCGGGGCCGCTGGGAGACCCAGTACTTC
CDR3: CASSTLRGRWETQYF

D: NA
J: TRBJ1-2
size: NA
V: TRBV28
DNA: TGTGCCAGCACCAATCAGGGTGCTAACTATGGCTACACCTTC
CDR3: CASTNQGANYGYTF

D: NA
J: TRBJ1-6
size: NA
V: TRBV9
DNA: TGTGCCAGCAGCGTAGACATCAAAGAGGGTTCACCCCTCCACTTT
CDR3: CASSVDIKEGSPLHF

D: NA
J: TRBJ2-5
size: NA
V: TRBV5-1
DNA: TGCGCCAGCAGCTTGGATGGGGGCGAAGAGACCCAGTACTTC
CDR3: CASSLDGGEETQYF

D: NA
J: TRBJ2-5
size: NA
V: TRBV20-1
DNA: TGCAGTGCTCAGGATCAAGAGACCCAGTACTTC
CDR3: CSAQDQETQYF

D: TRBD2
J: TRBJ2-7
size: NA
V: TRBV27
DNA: TGTGCCAGCAGTTTTGGGCTAGCGGAATACGAGCAGTACTTC
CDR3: CASSFGLAEYEQYF

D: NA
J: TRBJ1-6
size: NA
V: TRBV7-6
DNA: TGTGCCAGCAGCAATCGCCCCAGGGTTTGGAATTCACCCCTCCACTTT
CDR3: CASSNRPRVWNSPLHF

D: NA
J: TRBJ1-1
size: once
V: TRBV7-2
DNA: TGTGCCAGCAGCTGGGGGCTGCTGAACACTGAAGCTTTCTTT
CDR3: CASSWGLLNTEAFF

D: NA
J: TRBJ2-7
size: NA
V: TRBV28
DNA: TGTGCCAGCAGACCCGGGACTCGGAGCTCCTACGAGCAGTACTTC
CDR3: CASRPGTRSSYEQYF

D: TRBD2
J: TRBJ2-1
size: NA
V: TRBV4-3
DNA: TGCGCCAGCAGCCAAATTAAGGCCCTAGCGGGGGGGGTTAAAGGAGAGCAGTTCTTC
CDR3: CASSQIKALAGGVKGEQFF

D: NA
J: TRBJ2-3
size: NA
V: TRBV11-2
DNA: TGTGCCAGCAGCTTGGCAGAAACAGGGTCAGATACGCAGTATTTT
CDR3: CASSLAETGSDTQYF

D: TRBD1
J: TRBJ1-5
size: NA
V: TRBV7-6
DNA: TGTGCCAGCAGCCCTCGCCTCTGGACAGGGGGCGGCAATCAGCCCCAGCATTTT
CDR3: CASSPRLWTGGGNQPQHF

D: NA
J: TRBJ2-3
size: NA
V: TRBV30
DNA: TGTGCCTGGACAGGGAGCACAGATACGCAGTATTTT
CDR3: CAWTGSTDTQYF

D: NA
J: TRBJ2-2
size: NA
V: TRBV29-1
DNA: TGCAGCGTTGCACATTTCACCGGGGAGCTGTTTTTT
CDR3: CSVAHFTGELFF

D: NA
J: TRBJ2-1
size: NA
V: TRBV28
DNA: TGTGCCAGCAGTTCGATGGGGACTCTAAGAGCCAATGAGCAGTTCTTC
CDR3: CASSSMGTLRANEQFF

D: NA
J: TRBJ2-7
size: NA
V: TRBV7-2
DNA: TGTGCCAGCAGCTTAGGAGGTGTCACCGACTACGAGCAGTACTTC
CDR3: CASSLGGVTDYEQYF

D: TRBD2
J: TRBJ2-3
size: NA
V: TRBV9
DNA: TGTGCCAGCAGCGTCAGGACTAGCGGCACAGATACGCAGTATTTT
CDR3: CASSVRTSGTDTQYF

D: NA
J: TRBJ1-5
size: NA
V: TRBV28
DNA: TGTGCCAGCAGTTTACGGGGATACAATCAGCCCCAGCATTTT
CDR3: CASSLRGYNQPQHF

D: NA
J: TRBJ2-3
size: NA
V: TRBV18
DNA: TGTGCCAGCGCCCGACCCGGGACAATAACGCAGTATTTT
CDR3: CASARPGTITQYF

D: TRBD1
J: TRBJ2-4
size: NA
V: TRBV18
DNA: TGTGCCAGCTCACGTGGACAGGGGGCGGAGAACATTCAGTACTTC
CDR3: CASSRGQGAENIQYF

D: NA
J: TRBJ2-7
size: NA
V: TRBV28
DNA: TGTGCCAGCAATAGCGGAACCCCCTACGAGCAGTACTTC
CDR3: CASNSGTPYEQYF

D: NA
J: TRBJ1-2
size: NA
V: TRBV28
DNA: TGTGCCAGCAGTTTGCGTAACTATGGCTACACCTTC
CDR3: CASSLRNYGYTF